These 20 T cell receptor beta chains were sequenced from one sample in a study of shared clonotypes between healthy human individuals. Assay used: immunoSEQ multiplex PCR; TCRdb lists only in-frame clones, some missing. The table lists over 1.4 million clones, approximately 96% of them singletons. Sequencing was performed on naive CD4+ T cells sorted from blood. The subset denotes: CD45RA+ positively selected. These receptors came from a man aged 25 to 40 in good health.

This chain uses TRBV6-5 with TRBJ2-7; D could derive from TRBD1 or TRBD2 (5 bases each). The germline CDR1 and CDR2 sequences are MNHEY and SVGAGI. This CDR3 is built from 14 residues. Trimming cost V 0 bases and J 7 bases, with 13 bases left between them. CDR3 loop: CASSYSRGPREQYF. CDR3 nucleotide sequence: TGTGCCAGCAGTTACTCGAGGGGCCCCCGGGAGCAGTACTTC.

This clone was seen only a few times. The V gene is TRBV19, the J gene TRBJ1-1, with D tentatively TRBD1 (6 bases). Germline assignment: CDR1 LNHDA and CDR2 SQIVND (reference sequence). This CDR3 contains 14 residues. Trimming took off 3 bases at V and 7 bases at J, with 15 bases between the two ends. The CDR3 sequence: CASSISSRGGEAFF. CDR3 nucleotides: TGTGCCAGTAGTATTTCTTCCAGGGGAGGTGAAGCTTTCTTT.

The chain is built from TRBV28 and TRBJ2-7; D gene uncertain. V lost 10 bases, J lost 4 bases, and 14 bases lay in between. CDR1 and CDR2 (germline): MDHEN, SYDVKM. The CDR3 is made up of 12 amino acids. CDR3 DNA sequence: TGTGCCACCCATCATTCACCGTACGAGCAGTACTTC. This codes for CATHHSPYEQYF.

Concerning this clone itself: Distinct nucleotide sequences in the sample also encode this CDR3. The chain joins TRBV28 to TRBJ2-7, with D possibly matching TRBD1 (6 bases). Trimming removed 6 bases from V and 2 bases from J, with 17 bases in between. Per the germline V gene, CDR1 is MDHEN and CDR2 is SYDVKM. CDR3 length: 15 amino acids. The CDR3 DNA sequence: TGTGCCAGCAGCTCCCCCGGGACAAGTACCTACGAGCAGTACTTC. This translates into CASSSPGTSTYEQYF.

This clone was seen only once. The chain combines TRBV27 with TRBJ2-7; D is unresolved. Germline-derived CDR1 and CDR2 are MNHEY and SMNVEV (reference sequence). The CDR3 length is 9 residues. The CDR3 DNA follows: TGTGCGAACTGCTACGAGCAGTACTTC. Translated: CANCYEQYF.

This chain's CDR3 is CASSKAIRQGEHSNQPQHF. CDR3 DNA sequence: TGTGCCAGCAGCAAAGCGATCCGCCAGGGAGAACATAGCAATCAGCCCCAGCATTTT. The chain uses TRBV21-1 and TRBJ1-5. TRBV21-1 is described as a pseudogene. The CDR3 sequence is 19 residues long.

The chain combines TRBV18 with TRBJ2-7; perhaps TRBD2 as D (6 bases). The ends were cut back, 4 bases at V and 3 bases at J, with 10 bases in the middle. Germline V gene sequence: CDR1 KGHSH, CDR2 LQKENI. There are 13 residues in the CDR3. CDR3 protein: CASSRGNNYEQYF. As DNA, the CDR3 is TGTGCCAGCTCACGCGGGAATAACTACGAGCAGTACTTC.

V is TRBV2 and J is TRBJ1-4; unclear D gene. Germline V gene data show CDR1 as SNHLY and CDR2 as FYNNEI. The CDR3 length is 13 residues. The ends were cut back, 4 bases at V and 0 bases at J, with 3 bases in the middle. CDR3 sequence reads: CASSASTNEKLFF. Here the CDR3 DNA reads TGTGCCAGCAGTGCGTCAACTAATGAAAAACTGTTTTTT.

The chain joins TRBV6-1 to TRBJ2-3, with D possibly being TRBD2 (6 bases). Germline-derived CDR1 and CDR2 are MNHNS and SASEGT. The germline V and J ends were trimmed by 1 base and 9 bases, with 8 bases remaining between them. The CDR3 sequence is 12 residues long. CDR3 protein: CASSEEGRTQYF. The DNA of the CDR3 is TGTGCCAGCAGTGAAGAAGGGAGGACGCAGTATTTT.

The chain couples TRBV19 to TRBJ1-2; tentative D call: TRBD1 (6 bases). The V gene's germline CDR1 is LNHDA and CDR2 SQIVND (reference sequence). V was trimmed by 6 bases and J by 2 bases, leaving 16 bases between them. There are 15 residues in the CDR3. DNA for the CDR3: TGTGCCAGTAGGGACGAGGGGGTTCCAAACTATGGCTACACCTTC. It encodes CASRDEGVPNYGYTF.

V usage is TRBV2 and J usage is TRBJ2-6; D unclear. The germline V gene has CDR1 SNHLY and CDR2 FYNNEI. V lost 11 bases to trimming and J lost 4 bases, with 15 bases between them. The CDR3 has 14 residues. CDR3 bases: TGTGCCGCAACCCCCCTGGGAGGGGCCAACGTCCTGACTTTC. Amino acids: CAATPLGGANVLTF.

This clone showed up just a few times. The chain joins TRBV11-2 to TRBJ2-7, with 12 nucleotides matching TRBD2. This CDR3 region has 15 residues. The junction had 6 bases not matched to a gene; V was cut back by 5 bases and J by 4 bases. The germline V gene has CDR1 SGHAT and CDR2 FQNNGV. In DNA, the CDR3 is TGTGCCAGCAGCCACTCTCTAGCGGGAGGGTACGAGCAGTACTTC. This translates into CASSHSLAGGYEQYF.

The chain recombines TRBV11-2 with TRBJ2-7, with D tentatively TRBD2 (5 bases). V dropped 3 bases and J dropped 6 bases, with 12 bases sitting between them. The CDR3 is 13 amino acids. The V gene's germline CDR1 is SGHAT and CDR2 FQNNGV. The CDR3 coding sequence is TGTGCCAGCAGCTTCGTACTAGTCCGCGAGCAGTACTTC. It translates to CASSFVLVREQYF.

The genes are TRBV28 and TRBJ1-5, with a possible D match to TRBD1 (6 bases). This CDR3 is built from 14 residues. V was clipped by 2 bases and J by 6 bases, with 11 bases between them. From germline, CDR1 is MDHEN and CDR2 SYDVKM. The CDR3 bases are TGTGCCAGCAGTTTAGGCAGGGGTGGTCAGCCCCAGCATTTT. Protein: CASSLGRGGQPQHF.

This clone was observed a single time. The same CDR3 is also encoded by other DNA sequences in this sample. The chain recombines TRBV18 with TRBJ2-3, with D maybe TRBD2 (5 bases). The V end was cut by 2 bases, the J end by 0 bases, with 12 bases between. CDR1 and CDR2 (germline): KGHSH, LQKENI. The CDR3 consists of 16 residues. CDR3 DNA sequence: TGTGCCAGCTCACCATTACGGGGAACTAGCACAGATACGCAGTATTTT. Protein sequence: CASSPLRGTSTDTQYF.

J is TRBJ1-2 and V is TRBV6-1; 10 nucleotides line up with TRBD1. J lost 3 bases, V lost 5 bases, and 6 bases had no gene match. Germline V CDR1 and CDR2: MNHNS, SASEGT. The CDR3 consists of 15 residues. CDR3 nucleotide sequence: TGTGCCAGCAGTCCCCGGGACAGGGGATACTATGGCTACACCTTC. Amino acids: CASSPRDRGYYGYTF.

This clone was found a few times. The rearrangement links TRBV6-1 to TRBJ2-2; maybe TRBD1 (6 bases). Germline values: CDR1 MNHNS, CDR2 SASEGT. Between the trimmed V and J ends, which lost 6 bases and 6 bases, there was a span of 14 bases. The length of the CDR3 is 14 residues. The chain's CDR3 is CASRGQGIAGELFF. CDR3 DNA sequence: TGTGCCAGCAGAGGTCAGGGGATAGCCGGGGAGCTGTTTTTT.

This clone was found once. The chain joins TRBV29-1 to TRBJ2-1; 8 nucleotides match TRBD2. CDR3 length: 15 residues. Germline CDR1 and CDR2: SQVTM and ANQGSEA. V dropped 6 bases and J dropped 2; count of bases not matched to a gene: 9. The CDR3 DNA follows: TGCAGCGTCACACTAGCGGAGAAGACCTACAATGAGCAGTTCTTC. This codes for CSVTLAEKTYNEQFF.

This clone was found once. This chain connects TRBV18 to TRBJ2-3, with a possible D match to TRBD1 (6 bases). V gave up 5 bases and J gave up 2 bases, with 14 bases separating them. The CDR3 is 15 amino acids. CDR1 is KGHSH, CDR2 LQKENI, per germline. CDR3 DNA sequence: TGTGCCAGCTCATCCCGAGACAGGCACACAGATACGCAGTATTTT. This codes for CASSSRDRHTDTQYF.

The chain couples TRBV18 to TRBJ1-2, with D hard to call. Per germline, CDR1 KGHSH and CDR2 LQKENI. CDR3 length equals 14 residues. The germline V and J ends were trimmed by 4 bases and 2 bases, with 11 bases remaining between them. The CDR3 DNA reads TGTGCCAGCTCACGGGAACAGTCAAACTATGGCTACACCTTC. Translating it yields CASSREQSNYGYTF.